The 4 T cell receptor beta chains below were found in one sample sequenced in a study of OX40 agonist ivuxolimab in advanced cancers. TCRdb keeps only in-frame clones here, not all; method: immunoSEQ multiplex PCR. The sample holds just under 75,000 clones, 92% seen once. Sequences were derived from CD4+ or CD8+ T cells sorted from blood, sampled in a trial of the OX40 agonist ivuxolimab. The receptors originated from an adult with an advanced solid tumor such as melanoma, head and neck, liver or kidney cancer.

V usage is TRBV7-8 and J usage is TRBJ2-5; 7 bases are shared with TRBD2. J lost 3 bases, V lost 1 base, and 2 bases had no gene match. The CDR3 is 14 residues long. Germline V gene data show CDR1 as SGHVS and CDR2 as FQNEAQ. CDR3 nucleotide sequence: TGTGCCAGCAGCTTAGGTCTAGCGGAAGAGACCCAGTACTTC. Its protein product is CASSLGLAEETQYF.

The V call is TRBV7-2, the J call TRBJ2-2; no clear D gene. The CDR3 spans 15 residues. Deletions cut 0 bases from V and 1 base from J, with 6 bases between. CDR1 and CDR2 (germline): SGHTA, FQGNSA. The CDR3 bases are TGTGCCAGCAGCTTAGCTTCCATGAACACCGGGGAGCTGTTTTTT. Its protein is CASSLASMNTGELFF.

J is TRBJ1-1 and V is TRBV5-1; 7 nucleotides match TRBD1. V trimming: 3 bases; J trimming: 1 base; junction bases outside the gene matches: 12. The V gene's germline CDR1 is SGHRS and CDR2 YFSETQ. This CDR3 has 17 amino acids. This CDR3 is CASSWGRTGTANTEAFF. CDR3 coding DNA: TGCGCCAGCAGCTGGGGGCGAACCGGGACAGCGAACACTGAAGCTTTCTTT.

The chain uses TRBV30 and TRBJ2-7, with 11 bases lining up with TRBD1. Unmatched junction bases numbered 5, after V lost 0 bases and J lost 7 bases. This CDR3 has 14 residues. In germline, CDR1 is GTSNPN, CDR2 SVGIG (reference sequence). The CDR3 reads CAWSVRTGGGEQYF. As DNA, the CDR3 is TGTGCCTGGAGTGTACGGACAGGGGGCGGAGAGCAGTACTTC.